This TCR beta chain was obtained from a study of T cell changes during pregnancy in multiple sclerosis. Some clones are missing from TCRdb's copy, which holds only in-frame ones; the method was immunoSEQ multiplex PCR. The sample holds more than 45,000 clones, 93% seen once. The sample holds one count of this clone. Sequences were derived from CD8+ T cells from peripheral blood mononuclear cells, sampled in the second trimester of pregnancy. The sequence was collected from a female donor with multiple sclerosis, enrolled in a pregnancy study.

CDR3 nucleotide sequence: TGTGCCAGCAGTGACGGGACAGTCTCCTACAATGAGCAGTTCTTC. It codes for CASSDGTVSYNEQFF. V and J are TRBV6-1 and TRBJ2-1; TRBD1 aligns across 7 bases. Germline V gene lookup returns CDR1 MNHNS and CDR2 SASEGT. This CDR3 region has 15 residues. J gave up 0 bases and V 3 bases, and 2 bases lay outside the gene matches.